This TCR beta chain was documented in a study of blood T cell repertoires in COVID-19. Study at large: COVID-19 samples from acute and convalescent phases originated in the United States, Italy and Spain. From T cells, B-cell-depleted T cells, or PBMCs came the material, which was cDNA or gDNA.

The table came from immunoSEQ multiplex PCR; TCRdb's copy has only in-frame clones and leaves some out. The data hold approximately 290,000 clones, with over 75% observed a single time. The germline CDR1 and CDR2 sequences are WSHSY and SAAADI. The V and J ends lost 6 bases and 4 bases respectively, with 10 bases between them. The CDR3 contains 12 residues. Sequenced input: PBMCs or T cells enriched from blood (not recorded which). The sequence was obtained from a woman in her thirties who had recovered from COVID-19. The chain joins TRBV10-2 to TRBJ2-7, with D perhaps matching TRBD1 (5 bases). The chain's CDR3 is CASRSGIYEQYF. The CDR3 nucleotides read TGCGCCAGCAGGTCAGGGATTTACGAGCAGTACTTC.